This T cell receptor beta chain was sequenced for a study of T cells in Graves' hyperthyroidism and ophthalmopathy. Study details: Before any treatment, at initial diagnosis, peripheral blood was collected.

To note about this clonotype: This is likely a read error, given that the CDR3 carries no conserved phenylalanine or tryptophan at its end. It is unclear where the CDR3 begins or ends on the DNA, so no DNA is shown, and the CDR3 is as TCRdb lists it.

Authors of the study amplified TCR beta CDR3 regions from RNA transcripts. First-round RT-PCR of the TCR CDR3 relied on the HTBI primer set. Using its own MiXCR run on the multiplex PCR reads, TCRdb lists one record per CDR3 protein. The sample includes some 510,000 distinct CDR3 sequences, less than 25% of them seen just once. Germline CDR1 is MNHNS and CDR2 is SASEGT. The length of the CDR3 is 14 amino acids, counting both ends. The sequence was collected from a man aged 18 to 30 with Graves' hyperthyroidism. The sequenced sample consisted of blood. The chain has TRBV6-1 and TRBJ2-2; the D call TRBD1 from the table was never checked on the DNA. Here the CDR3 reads CASSQGKGTGELLV.